The subject of this entry is one T cell receptor beta chain. What it recognizes is unknown. These data come from a study of blood T cells in healthy people across ages. Study results and caveats: Estimates of total diversity, which came from one million sequenced T cells, were considered to be underestimates.

With a J-beta primer mix and a sample-barcoded 5' primer, a second PCR ran about 6 to 11 cycles. Using its own MiXCR run on the 5' RACE reads, TCRdb lists one record per CDR3 protein. The sample yields more than 700,000 distinct CDR3 sequences, 40% to 65% seen once. The TCR originated in a man older than 75 in good health. The sequencing input was blood.

The CDR3 region is CASSLRGRGVLLYEQYF. The CDR3 nucleotides read TGTGCCAGCAGCTTGAGAGGGAGGGGGGTACTCCTCTACGAGCAGTACTTC. The chain joins TRBV5-4 to TRBJ2-5, with D possibly being TRBD2 (7 bases). TRBJ2-7 matches the DNA end more closely, so the J call is doubtful. The germline V gene has CDR1 SGHNT and CDR2 YYREEE (reference sequence). The CDR3 has 17 residues.